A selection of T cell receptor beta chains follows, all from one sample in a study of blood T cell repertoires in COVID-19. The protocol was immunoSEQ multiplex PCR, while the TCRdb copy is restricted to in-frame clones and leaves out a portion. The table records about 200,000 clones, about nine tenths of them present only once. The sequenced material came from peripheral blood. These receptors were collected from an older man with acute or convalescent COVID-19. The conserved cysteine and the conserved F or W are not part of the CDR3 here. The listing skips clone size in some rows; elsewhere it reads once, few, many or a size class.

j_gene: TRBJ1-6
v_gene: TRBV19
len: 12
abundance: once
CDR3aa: ASRSGQRDSPLH

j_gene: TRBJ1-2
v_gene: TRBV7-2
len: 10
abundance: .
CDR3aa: ASTLGGDGYT

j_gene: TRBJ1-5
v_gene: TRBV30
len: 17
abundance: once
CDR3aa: AWSVRSGTGGIGNQPQH

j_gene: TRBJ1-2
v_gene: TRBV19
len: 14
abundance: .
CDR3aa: ASSILSQGGGAGYT

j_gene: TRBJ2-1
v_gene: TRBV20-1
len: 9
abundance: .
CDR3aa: SARVVNEQF

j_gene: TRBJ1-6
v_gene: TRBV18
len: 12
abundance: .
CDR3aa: ASSLSGLNSPLH

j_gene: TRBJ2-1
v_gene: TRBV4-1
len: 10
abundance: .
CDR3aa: ASSQVVDEQF

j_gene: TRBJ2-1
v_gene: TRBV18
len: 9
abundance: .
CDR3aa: ASSPDNEQF

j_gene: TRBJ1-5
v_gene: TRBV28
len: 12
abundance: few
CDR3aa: ASSSSPGSQPQH

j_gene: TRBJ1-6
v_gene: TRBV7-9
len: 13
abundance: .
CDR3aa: ASSLGVTGGSPLH

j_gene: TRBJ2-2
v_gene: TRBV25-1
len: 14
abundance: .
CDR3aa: ASSAGQGRNTGELF

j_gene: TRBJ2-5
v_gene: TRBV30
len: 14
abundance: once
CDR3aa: AWGAKDRAYQETQY

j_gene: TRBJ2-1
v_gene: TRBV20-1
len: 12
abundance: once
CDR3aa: SASSGSSYNEQF

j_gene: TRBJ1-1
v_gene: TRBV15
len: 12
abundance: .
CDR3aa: ATSPRAVNTEAF

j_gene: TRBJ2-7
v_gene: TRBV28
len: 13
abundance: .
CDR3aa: ASSSYGTISYEQY

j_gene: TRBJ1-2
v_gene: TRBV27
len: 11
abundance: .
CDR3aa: ASSPGRVYGYT